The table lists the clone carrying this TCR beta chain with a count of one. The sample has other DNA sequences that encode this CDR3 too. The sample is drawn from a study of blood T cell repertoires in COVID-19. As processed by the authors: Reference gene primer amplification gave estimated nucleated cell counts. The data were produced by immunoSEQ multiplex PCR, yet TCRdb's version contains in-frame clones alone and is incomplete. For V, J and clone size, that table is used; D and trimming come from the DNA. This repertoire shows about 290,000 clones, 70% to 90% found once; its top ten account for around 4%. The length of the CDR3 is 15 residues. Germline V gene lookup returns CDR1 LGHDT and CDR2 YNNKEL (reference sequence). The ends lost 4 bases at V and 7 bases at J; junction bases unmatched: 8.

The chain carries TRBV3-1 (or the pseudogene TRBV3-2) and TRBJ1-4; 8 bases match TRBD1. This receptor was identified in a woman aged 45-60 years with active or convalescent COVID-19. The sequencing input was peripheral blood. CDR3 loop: CASSPRTGLGEKLFF. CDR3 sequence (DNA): TGTGCCAGCAGCCCTAGGACAGGGCTGGGTGAAAAACTGTTTTTT.